Below, one T cell receptor (beta chain) is given with its context. The data were obtained in a study of blood T cell repertoires in COVID-19. About the research overall: Donors in the United States, Italy and Spain gave samples during acute or convalescent COVID-19. T cells, B-cell-depleted T cells, or PBMCs provided the cDNA or gDNA that served as material.

As processed by the authors: Reference gene primer amplification gave estimated nucleated cell counts. Profiling relied on immunoSEQ multiplex PCR, and the TCRdb table lists in-frame clones only, not all of them. The DNA was the basis for D and trimming; V, J and clone size are from that table. The table records 65,000 to 75,000 clones, 85% to 90% of them present only once. Unmatched junction bases numbered 12, after V lost 3 bases and J lost 4 bases. CDR3 length: 18 amino acids. Germline CDR1 is SEHNR and CDR2 is FQNEAQ (reference sequence). The origin of this receptor is a man aged 45-65 years with active COVID-19. The V gene is TRBV7-9, the J gene TRBJ2-1, with 10 positions matching TRBD2. Sequencing input: peripheral blood. CDR3 region: CASSFSNLAGVSYNEQFF. CDR3 DNA sequence: TGTGCCAGCAGCTTCTCGAATCTAGCGGGAGTCTCGTACAATGAGCAGTTCTTC. Full variable domain (remainder filled in from reference TRBV7-9 and TRBJ2-1): DTGVSQNPRHKITKRGQNVTFRCDPISEHNRLYWYRQTLGQGPEFLTYFQNEAQLEKSRLLSDRFSAERPKGSFSTLEIQRTEQGDSAMYLCASSFSNLAGVSYNEQFFGPGTRLTVL.